This T cell receptor (beta chain) was recorded in a study of blood T cell repertoires in COVID-19. Study background: Sites across the United States, Italy and Spain contributed samples from acute and convalescent COVID-19. Sources were T cells, B-cell-depleted T cells, or PBMCs; the material itself was cDNA or gDNA.

V dropped 1 base and J dropped 6; count of bases not matched to a gene: 13. There are 16 residues in the CDR3. CDR1 SQVTM and CDR2 ANQGSEA come from the germline V gene. As processed by the authors: Researchers report that nucleated cell counts were estimated from reference gene primer amplification. This table comes from immunoSEQ multiplex PCR, and its TCRdb copy is limited to in-frame clones, with some not included. The V and J calls and clone size come from that table; D and trimming were worked out from the DNA. This repertoire shows approximately 35,000 clones, approximately 80% found once; its top ten account for 10% to 15%.

The source material was peripheral blood. The TCR originated in a human donor in a cohort sampled during active COVID-19. The chain carries TRBV29-1 and TRBJ2-3; 7 positions match TRBD1. The CDR3 nucleotides read TGCAGCGTTGAAGCCCTGAGAGAGGGGGCCCGGGATACGCAGTATTTT. Residues: CSVEALREGARDTQYF.